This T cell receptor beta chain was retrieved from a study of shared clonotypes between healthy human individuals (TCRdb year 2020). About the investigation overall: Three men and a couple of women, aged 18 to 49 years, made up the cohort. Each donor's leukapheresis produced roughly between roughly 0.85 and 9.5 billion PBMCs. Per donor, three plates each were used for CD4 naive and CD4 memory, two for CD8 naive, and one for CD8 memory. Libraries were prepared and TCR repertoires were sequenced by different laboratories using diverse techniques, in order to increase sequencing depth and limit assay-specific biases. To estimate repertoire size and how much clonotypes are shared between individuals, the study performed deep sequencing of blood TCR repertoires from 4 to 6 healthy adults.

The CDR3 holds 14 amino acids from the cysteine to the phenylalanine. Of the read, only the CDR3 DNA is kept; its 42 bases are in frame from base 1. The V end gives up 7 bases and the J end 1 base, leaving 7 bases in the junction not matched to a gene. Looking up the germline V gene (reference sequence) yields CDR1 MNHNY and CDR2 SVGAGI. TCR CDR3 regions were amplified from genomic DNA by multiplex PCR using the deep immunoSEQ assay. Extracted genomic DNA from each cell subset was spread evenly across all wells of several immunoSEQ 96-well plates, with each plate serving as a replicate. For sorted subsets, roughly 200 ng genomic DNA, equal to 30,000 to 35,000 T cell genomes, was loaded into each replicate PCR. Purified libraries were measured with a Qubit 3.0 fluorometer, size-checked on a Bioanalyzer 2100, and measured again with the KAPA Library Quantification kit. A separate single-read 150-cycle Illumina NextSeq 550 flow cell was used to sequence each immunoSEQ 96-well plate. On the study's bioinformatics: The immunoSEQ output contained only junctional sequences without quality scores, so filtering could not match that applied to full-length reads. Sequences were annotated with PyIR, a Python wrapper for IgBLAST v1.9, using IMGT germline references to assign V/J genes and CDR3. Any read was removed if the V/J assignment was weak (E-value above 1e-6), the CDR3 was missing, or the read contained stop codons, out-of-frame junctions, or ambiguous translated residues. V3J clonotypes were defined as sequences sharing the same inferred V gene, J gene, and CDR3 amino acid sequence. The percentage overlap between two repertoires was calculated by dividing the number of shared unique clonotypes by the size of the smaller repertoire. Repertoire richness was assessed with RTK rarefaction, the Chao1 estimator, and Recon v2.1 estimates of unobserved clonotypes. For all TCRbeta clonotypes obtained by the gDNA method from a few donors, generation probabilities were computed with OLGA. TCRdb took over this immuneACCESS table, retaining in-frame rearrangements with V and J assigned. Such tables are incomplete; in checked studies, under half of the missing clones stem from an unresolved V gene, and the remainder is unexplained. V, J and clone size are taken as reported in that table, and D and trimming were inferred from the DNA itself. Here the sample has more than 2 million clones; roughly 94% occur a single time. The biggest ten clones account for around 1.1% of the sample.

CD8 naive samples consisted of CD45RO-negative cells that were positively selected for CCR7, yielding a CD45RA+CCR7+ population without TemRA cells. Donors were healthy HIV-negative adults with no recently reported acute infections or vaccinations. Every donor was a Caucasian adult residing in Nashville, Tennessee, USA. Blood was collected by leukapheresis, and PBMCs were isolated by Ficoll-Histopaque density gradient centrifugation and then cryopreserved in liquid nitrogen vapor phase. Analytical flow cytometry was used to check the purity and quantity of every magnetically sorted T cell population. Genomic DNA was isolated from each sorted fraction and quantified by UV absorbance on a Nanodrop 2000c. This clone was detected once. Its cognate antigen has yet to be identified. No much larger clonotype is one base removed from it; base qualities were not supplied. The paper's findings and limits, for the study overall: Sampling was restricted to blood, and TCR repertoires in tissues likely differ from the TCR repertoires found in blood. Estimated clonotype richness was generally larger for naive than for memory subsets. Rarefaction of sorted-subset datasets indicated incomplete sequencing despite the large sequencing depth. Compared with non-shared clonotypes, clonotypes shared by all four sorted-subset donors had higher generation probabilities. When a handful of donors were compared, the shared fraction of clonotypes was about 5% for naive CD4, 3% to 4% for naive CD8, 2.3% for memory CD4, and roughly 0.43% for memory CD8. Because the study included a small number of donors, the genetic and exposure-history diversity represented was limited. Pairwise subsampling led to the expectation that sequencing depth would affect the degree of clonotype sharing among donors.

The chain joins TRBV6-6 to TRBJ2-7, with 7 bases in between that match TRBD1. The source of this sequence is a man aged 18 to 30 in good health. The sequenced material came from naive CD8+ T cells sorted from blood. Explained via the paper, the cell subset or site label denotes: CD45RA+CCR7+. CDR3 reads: CASKIQGTSYEQYF. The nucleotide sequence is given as TGTGCCAGCAAGATACAGGGGACGTCCTACGAGCAGTACTTC.